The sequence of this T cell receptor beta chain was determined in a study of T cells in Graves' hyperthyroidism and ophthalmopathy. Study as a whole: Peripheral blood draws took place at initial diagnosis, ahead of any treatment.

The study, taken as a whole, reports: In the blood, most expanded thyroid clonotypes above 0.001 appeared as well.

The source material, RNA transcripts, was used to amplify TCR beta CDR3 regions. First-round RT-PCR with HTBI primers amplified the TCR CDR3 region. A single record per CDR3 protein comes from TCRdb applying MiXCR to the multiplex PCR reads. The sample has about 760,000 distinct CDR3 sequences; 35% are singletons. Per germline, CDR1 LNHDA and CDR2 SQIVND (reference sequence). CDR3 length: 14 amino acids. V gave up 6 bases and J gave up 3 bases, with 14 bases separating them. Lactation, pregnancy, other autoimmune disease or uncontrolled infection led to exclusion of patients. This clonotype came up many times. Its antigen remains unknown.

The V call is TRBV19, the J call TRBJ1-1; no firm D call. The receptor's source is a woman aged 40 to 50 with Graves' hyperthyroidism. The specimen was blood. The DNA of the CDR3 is TGTGCCAGTAGGGATCAGGATGGCCACACTGAAGCTTTCTTT. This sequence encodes CASRDQDGHTEAFF.